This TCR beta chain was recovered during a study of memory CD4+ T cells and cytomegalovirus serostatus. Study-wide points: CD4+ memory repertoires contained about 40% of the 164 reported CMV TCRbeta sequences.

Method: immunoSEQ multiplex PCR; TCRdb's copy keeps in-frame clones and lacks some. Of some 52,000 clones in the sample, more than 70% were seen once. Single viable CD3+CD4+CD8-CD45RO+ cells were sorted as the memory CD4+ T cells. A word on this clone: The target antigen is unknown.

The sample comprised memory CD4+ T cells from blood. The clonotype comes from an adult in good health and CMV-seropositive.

In DNA, the CDR3 is TGCGCCAGCAGCCAATATGGACAGGGGGCCTACACCGGGGAGCTGTTTTTT. Its protein product is CASSQYGQGAYTGELFF. The chain employs TRBV4-3 and TRBJ2-2; TRBD1 matches 11 bases. The trim removed 2 bases at V and 3 bases at J, leaving 5 bases unmatched. The CDR3 totals 17 residues. Germline-derived CDR1 and CDR2 are LGHNA and YSLEER.